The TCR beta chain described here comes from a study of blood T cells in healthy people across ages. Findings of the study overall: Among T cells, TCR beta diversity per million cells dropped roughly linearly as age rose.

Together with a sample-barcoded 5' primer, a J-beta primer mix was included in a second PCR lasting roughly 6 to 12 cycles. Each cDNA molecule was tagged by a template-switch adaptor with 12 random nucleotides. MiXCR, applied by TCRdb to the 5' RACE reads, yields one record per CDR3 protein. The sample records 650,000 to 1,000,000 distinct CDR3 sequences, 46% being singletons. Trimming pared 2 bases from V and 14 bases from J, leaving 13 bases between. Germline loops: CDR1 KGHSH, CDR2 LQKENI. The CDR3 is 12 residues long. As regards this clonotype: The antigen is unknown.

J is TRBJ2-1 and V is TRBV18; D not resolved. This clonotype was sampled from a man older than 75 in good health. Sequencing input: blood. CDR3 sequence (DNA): TGTGCCAGCTCACCAGGAGCCCCCCAGGAGTTCTTC. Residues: CASSPGAPQEFF.